This entry features one T cell receptor (beta chain) sequence. Antigen specificity is unknown. Sequence at one end of the junction differs from germline and may be a read error. The data stem from a study of cytomegalovirus exposure and HLA in healthy donors. It was with 60 Vbeta and 13 Jbeta primers that the PCR ran. Assay: immunoSEQ multiplex PCR; the TCRdb copy retains only in-frame clones and omits some. This table has more than 130,000 clones, under 80% appearing once. The CDR3 loop spans 16 amino acids. The germline gives CDR1 ENHRY, CDR2 SYGVKD. Notes on the study in general: There was a cluster of highly shared sequence variants that was likely a sequencing artifact. Being productive about 90% or about 30% of the time was typical of most TCR beta V segments in an earlier analysis. Across donors, presence/absence analyses took sequencing depth to be roughly uniform.

The chain links TRBV10-3 to TRBJ1-4; 9 bases are shared with TRBD1. This clonotype was sampled from a male donor in good health and CMV-seronegative. The sequenced material came from PBMCs. The CDR3 reads CALSESAGQGEEKLFF. CDR3 DNA: TGTGCCCTCAGTGAGTCCGCGGGACAGGGTGAAGAAAAACTGTTTTTT.